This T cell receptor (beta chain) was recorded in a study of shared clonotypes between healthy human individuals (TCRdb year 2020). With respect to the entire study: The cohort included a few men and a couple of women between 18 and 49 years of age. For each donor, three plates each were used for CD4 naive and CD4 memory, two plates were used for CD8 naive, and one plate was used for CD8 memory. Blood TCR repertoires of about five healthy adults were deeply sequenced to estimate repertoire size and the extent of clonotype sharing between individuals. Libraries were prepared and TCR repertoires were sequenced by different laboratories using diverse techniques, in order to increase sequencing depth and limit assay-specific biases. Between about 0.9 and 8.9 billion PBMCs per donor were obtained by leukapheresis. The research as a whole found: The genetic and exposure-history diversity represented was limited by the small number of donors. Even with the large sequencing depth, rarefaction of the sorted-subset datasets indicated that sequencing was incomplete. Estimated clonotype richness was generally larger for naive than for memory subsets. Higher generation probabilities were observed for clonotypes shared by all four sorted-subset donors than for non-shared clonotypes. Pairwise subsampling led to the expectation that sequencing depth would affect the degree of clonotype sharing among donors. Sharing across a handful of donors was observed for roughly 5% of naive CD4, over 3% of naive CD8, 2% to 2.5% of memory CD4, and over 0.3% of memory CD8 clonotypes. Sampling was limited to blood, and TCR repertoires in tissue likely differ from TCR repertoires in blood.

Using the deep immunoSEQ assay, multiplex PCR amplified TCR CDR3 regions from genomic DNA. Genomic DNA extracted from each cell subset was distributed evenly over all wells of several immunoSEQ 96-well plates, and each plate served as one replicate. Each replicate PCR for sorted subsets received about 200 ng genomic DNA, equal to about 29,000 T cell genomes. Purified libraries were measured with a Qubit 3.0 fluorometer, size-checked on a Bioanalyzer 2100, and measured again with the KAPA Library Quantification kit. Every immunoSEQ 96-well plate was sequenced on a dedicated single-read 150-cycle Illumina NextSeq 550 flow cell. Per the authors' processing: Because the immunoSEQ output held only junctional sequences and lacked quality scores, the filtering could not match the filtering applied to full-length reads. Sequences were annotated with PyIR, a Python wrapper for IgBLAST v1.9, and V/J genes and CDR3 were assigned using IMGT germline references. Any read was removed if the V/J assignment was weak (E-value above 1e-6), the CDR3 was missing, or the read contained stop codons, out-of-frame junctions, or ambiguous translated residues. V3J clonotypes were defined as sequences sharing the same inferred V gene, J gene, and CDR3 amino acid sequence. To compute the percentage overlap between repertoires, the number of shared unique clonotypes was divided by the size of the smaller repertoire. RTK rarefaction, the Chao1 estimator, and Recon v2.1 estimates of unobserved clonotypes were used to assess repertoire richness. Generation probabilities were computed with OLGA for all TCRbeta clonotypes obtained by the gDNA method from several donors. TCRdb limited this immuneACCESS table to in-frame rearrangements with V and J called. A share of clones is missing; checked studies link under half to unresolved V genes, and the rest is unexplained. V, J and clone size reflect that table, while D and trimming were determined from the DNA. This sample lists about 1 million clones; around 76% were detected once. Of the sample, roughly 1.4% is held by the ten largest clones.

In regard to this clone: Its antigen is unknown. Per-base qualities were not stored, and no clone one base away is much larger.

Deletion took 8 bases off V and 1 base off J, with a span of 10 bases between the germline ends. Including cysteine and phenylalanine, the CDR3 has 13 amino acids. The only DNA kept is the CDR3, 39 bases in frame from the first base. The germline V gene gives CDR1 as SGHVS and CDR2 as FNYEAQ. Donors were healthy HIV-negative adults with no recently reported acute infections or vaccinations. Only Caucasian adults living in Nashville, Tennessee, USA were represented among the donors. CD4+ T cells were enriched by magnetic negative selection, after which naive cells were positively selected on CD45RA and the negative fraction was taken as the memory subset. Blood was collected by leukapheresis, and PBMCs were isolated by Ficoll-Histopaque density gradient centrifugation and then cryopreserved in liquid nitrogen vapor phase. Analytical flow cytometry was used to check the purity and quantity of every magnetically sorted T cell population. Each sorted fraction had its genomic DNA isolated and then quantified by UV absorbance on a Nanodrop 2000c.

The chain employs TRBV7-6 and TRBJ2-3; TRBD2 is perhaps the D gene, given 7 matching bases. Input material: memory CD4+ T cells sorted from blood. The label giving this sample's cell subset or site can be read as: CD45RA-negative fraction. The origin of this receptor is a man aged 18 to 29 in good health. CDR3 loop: CASGGGRTDTQYF. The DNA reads TGTGCCAGCGGGGGGGGGCGCACAGATACGCAGTATTTT.